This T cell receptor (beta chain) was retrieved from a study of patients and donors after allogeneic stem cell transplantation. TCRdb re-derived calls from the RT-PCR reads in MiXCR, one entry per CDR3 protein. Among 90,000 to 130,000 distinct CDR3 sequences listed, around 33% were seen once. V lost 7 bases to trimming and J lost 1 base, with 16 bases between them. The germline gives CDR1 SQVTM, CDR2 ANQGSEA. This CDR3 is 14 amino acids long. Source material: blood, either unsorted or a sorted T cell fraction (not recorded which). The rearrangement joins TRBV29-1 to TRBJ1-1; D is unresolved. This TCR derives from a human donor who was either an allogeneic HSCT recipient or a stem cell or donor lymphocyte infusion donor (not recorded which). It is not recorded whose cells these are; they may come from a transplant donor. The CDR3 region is CSACYLGRNTEAFF. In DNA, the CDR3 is TGCAGCGCATGTTACCTAGGACGGAACACTGAAGCTTTCTTT.